The table lists the clone carrying this T cell receptor beta chain with a few counts. Its antigen is still unknown. TCRdb re-derived calls from the RT-PCR reads in MiXCR, one entry per CDR3 protein. This sample has a few hundred thousand distinct CDR3 sequences, with 22% found just once. This entry is derived from a study of response to subunit inactivated influenza vaccine. The CDR3 has 16 amino acids. Trimming cost V 0 bases and J 0 bases, with 9 bases left between them. Germline CDR1 reads SGHRS; CDR2 reads YFSETQ. Notes on the study in general: The authors suggested that few new T cells are recruited per seasonal influenza vaccination.

The specimen was PBMCs from blood, collected about 20 months after vaccination. The V and J genes are TRBV5-1 and TRBJ1-4; D remains ambiguous. The origin of this receptor is a man aged 45 to 70 who received an inactivated influenza vaccine. In nucleotides, the CDR3 is TGCGCCAGCAGCTTGGCGCCAGACTCAACTAATGAAAAACTGTTTTTT. Its protein product is CASSLAPDSTNEKLFF.